The clone carrying this T cell receptor beta chain was found a few times. What it binds is unknown. This sample is drawn from a study of T cell repertoires in cytomegalovirus infection. Study overall: An indication of both CMV infection and matching HLA type came from public TCR beta signatures.

The CDR3 totals 14 residues. The germline gives CDR1 SEHNR, CDR2 FQNEAQ (reference sequence). With 3 bases removed from V and 4 bases from J, the gap between germline ends came to 10 bases. Whole-study findings and limits: Cumulative frequency of public TCR beta families picked out carriers of CMV plus the relevant HLA. Within the response measured ex vivo, HLA-C-restricted CMV-specific TCR beta clonotypes were dominant.

TCRdb reprocessed the reads with MiXCR, giving one entry per CDR3 protein. The repertoire includes roughly 760,000 distinct CDR3 sequences, under 40% of them detected once, and around 2.8% sits in the top ten. This sequence joins TRBV7-9 and TRBJ1-3; D gene uncertain. Sequencing was carried out using PBMCs. The sequence was obtained from a human donor in good health (CMV status not recorded). Some clones in this sample may be carry-over from other donors' samples. The CDR3 loop is CASSFRTDGNTIYF. The CDR3 nucleotides read TGTGCCAGCAGCTTCCGGACGGACGGAAACACCATATATTTT.